One sample yielded the 32 T cell receptor beta chains listed below, sequenced in a study of beta chain features in type 1 diabetes. Findings of the study overall: Type 1 diabetes patients had moderately but significantly shorter TCRB CDR3s in all four CD4+ subsets.

No antigen has been identified for these receptors. Every isolated RNA sample was fully reverse transcribed, so sequencing captured expressed TCRB transcripts. Produced via immunoSEQ multiplex PCR; TCRdb's table is partial and in-frame only. There are 600,000 or so clones in the sample; more than 12% occur only once, and 0.035% to 0.045% lies in the top ten. The sample was naive CD4+ T cells from blood. All receptors derive from a man younger than 35 with type 1 diabetes.

This clone was seen only a few times. The chain is built from TRBV7-9 and TRBJ2-5; possibly TRBD1 or TRBD2 for D (5 bases each). CDR3 length: 15 amino acids. V was clipped by 4 bases and J by 4 bases, with 16 bases between them. Germline CDR1 and CDR2: SEHNR and FQNEAQ (reference sequence). In DNA form, the CDR3 reads TGTGCCAGCAGCTCGGGGACCAGCGCCGGAGAGACCCAGTACTTC. This sequence encodes CASSSGTSAGETQYF.

The table lists this clone with a few counts. CDR3 in amino acids: CASVADRSNYGYTF. DNA of the CDR3: TGTGCTAGTGTCGCGGACAGATCTAACTATGGCTACACCTTC. The V and J genes are TRBV12-5 and TRBJ1-2; possibly TRBD1 for D (6 bases). This CDR3 is 14 amino acids long. Germline V gene data show CDR1 as LGHNT and CDR2 as FRNRAP. Trimming took off 7 bases at V and 0 bases at J, with 12 bases between the two ends.

This clone has just a few counts. CDR3 sequence reads: CASSIDLRVRAEAFF. CDR3 bases: TGTGCCAGTAGTATAGATCTTAGGGTTCGGGCTGAAGCTTTCTTT. This chain uses TRBV19 with TRBJ1-1; D unresolved. Deletions cut 0 bases from V and 6 bases from J, with 14 bases between. This CDR3 spans 15 amino acids. Germline values: CDR1 LNHDA, CDR2 SQIVND (reference sequence).

The rearrangement links TRBV30 to TRBJ1-1, with TRBD1 matching 7 bases. Germline lookup yields CDR1 GTSNPN and CDR2 SVGIG (reference sequence). V was pared by 4 bases and J by 3 bases, with 8 bases of the junction left unmatched. The CDR3 length is 14 residues. Here the CDR3 reads CAWNRGMGDTEAFF. As DNA, the CDR3 is TGTGCCTGGAACAGGGGAATGGGTGACACTGAAGCTTTCTTT. The full variable domain, completed using reference TRBV30 and TRBJ1-1, is SQTIHQWPATLVQPVGSPLSLECTVEGTSNPNLYWYRQAAGRGLQLLFYSVGIGQISSEVPQNLSASRPQDRQFILSSKKLLLSDSGFYLCAWNRGMGDTEAFFGQGTRLTVV.

The chain recombines TRBV9 with TRBJ2-3; TRBD2 matches at 13 bases. Germline CDR1 SGDLS, CDR2 YYNGEE. J gave up 2 bases and V 3 bases, and 9 bases lay outside the gene matches. CDR3 length equals 18 residues. The CDR3 loop is CASSGPGTSGKLTDTQYF. As DNA, the CDR3 is TGTGCCAGCAGCGGACCCGGGACTAGCGGGAAACTCACAGATACGCAGTATTTT.

V is TRBV30 and J is TRBJ2-1; 7 positions match TRBD1. This CDR3 region has 13 residues. The J segment lost 2 bases and the V segment lost 5 bases, leaving 3 bases of the junction unmatched. The germline gives CDR1 GTSNPN, CDR2 SVGIG (reference sequence). CDR3 coding DNA: TGTGCCTGGTGCAGGGGGACCTACAATGAGCAGTTCTTC. As protein: CAWCRGTYNEQFF.

Regarding this clone: Other nucleotide sequences in the sample specify the same CDR3. This chain uses TRBV30 with TRBJ2-7; no reliable D call. Between the trimmed V and J ends, which lost 3 bases and 3 bases, there was a span of 6 bases. CDR3 length equals 11 residues. From germline, CDR1 is GTSNPN and CDR2 SVGIG (reference sequence). CDR3 DNA sequence: TGTGCCTGGAGCCCCAGCTACGAGCAGTACTTC. Amino acids: CAWSPSYEQYF. The whole variable domain, remainder taken from reference TRBV30 and TRBJ2-7, is SQTIHQWPATLVQPVGSPLSLECTVEGTSNPNLYWYRQAAGRGLQLLFYSVGIGQISSEVPQNLSASRPQDRQFILSSKKLLLSDSGFYLCAWSPSYEQYFGPGTRLTVT.

The chain carries TRBV5-6 and TRBJ2-1, with D hard to call. The CDR3 is 11 residues long. The V end was cut by 1 base, the J end by 8 bases, with 4 bases between. Germline V CDR1 and CDR2: SGHDT, YYEEEE. CDR3 region: CASSLNDEQFF. As DNA, the CDR3 is TGTGCCAGCAGCTTGAATGATGAGCAGTTCTTC.

This chain connects TRBV5-1 to TRBJ2-5, with 8 bases fitting TRBD2. The CDR3 runs to 15 residues. Germline loops: CDR1 SGHRS, CDR2 YFSETQ. Germline trimming cut 0 bases from V and 1 base from J; bases unmatched to any gene: 2. CDR3 DNA sequence: TGCGCCAGCAGCTTGGATCTAGCGGGCCAAGAGACCCAGTACTTC. Translation gives CASSLDLAGQETQYF.

The sample holds a few counts of this clone. Here the CDR3 reads CASSTGTGFSGNQPQHF. For the CDR3, the DNA is TGTGCCAGTAGTACTGGGACAGGGTTCTCCGGCAATCAGCCCCAGCATTTT. The gene calls are TRBV19 and TRBJ1-5; TRBD1 aligns across 9 bases. Germline V lookup: CDR1 LNHDA, CDR2 SQIVND (reference sequence). V was clipped by 4 bases and J by 2 bases; unmatched bases: 9. This CDR3 region has 17 residues. Full variable domain (remainder filled in from reference TRBV19 and TRBJ1-5): DGGITQSPKYLFRKEGQNVTLSCEQNLNHDAMYWYRQDPGQGLRLIYYSQIVNDFQKGDIAEGYSVSREKKESFPLTVTSAQKNPTAFYLCASSTGTGFSGNQPQHFGDGTRLSIL.

This clone was observed a few times. V gene TRBV4-1 combines with J gene TRBJ2-7; the D is unclear. Trimming pared 0 bases from V and 0 bases from J, leaving 15 bases between. Germline-derived CDR1 and CDR2 are MGHRA and YSYEKL. The CDR3 runs to 17 residues. The CDR3 bases are TGCGCCAGCAGCCAAGAGAGATTAGTTACTGGCTCCTACGAGCAGTACTTC. Protein product: CASSQERLVTGSYEQYF.

This clone has just a few counts. The chain combines TRBV7-9 with TRBJ2-3; D is unresolved. V lost 5 bases to trimming and J lost 4 bases, with 13 bases between them. This CDR3 spans 14 amino acids. Looked up from germline, CDR1 is SEHNR and CDR2 is FQNEAQ (reference sequence). CDR3 amino acids: CASSPVGTSDTQYF. CDR3 nucleotides: TGTGCCAGCAGCCCCGTGGGTACTTCAGATACGCAGTATTTT. The full variable domain, completed using reference TRBV7-9 and TRBJ2-3, is DTGVSQNPRHKITKRGQNVTFRCDPISEHNRLYWYRQTLGQGPEFLTYFQNEAQLEKSRLLSDRFSAERPKGSFSTLEIQRTEQGDSAMYLCASSPVGTSDTQYFGPGTRLTVL.

The CDR3 sequence: CASSSGTAPRETQYF. The CDR3 nucleotides read TGTGCCAGCAGCTCCGGGACGGCTCCAAGGGAGACCCAGTACTTC. The chain links TRBV7-2 to TRBJ2-5; the D call may be TRBD1 or TRBD2 (5 bases each). The CDR3 covers 15 residues. The germline gives CDR1 SGHTA, CDR2 FQGNSA. V was pared by 4 bases and J by 5 bases, with 17 bases between.

This sequence joins TRBV6-6 and TRBJ1-1; D is possibly TRBD1 (6 bases). V was pared by 3 bases and J by 5 bases, with 10 bases between. The CDR3 covers 13 residues. The V gene's germline CDR1 is MNHNY and CDR2 SVGAGI (reference sequence). In DNA form, the CDR3 reads TGTGCCAGCAGTTATGGGGGCTTGACTGAAGCTTTCTTT. Its protein product is CASSYGGLTEAFF.

This clone was observed a few times. V gene TRBV5-1 combines with J gene TRBJ2-6; D could derive from TRBD1 or TRBD2 (6 bases each). Trimming pared 2 bases from V and 0 bases from J, leaving 9 bases between. This CDR3 region has 16 residues. Germline-derived CDR1 and CDR2 are SGHRS and YFSETQ. CDR3 residues: CASSFSGASGANVLTF. In DNA form, the CDR3 reads TGCGCCAGCAGCTTCTCGGGGGCCTCTGGGGCCAACGTCCTGACTTTC.

This clone appeared a few times. The V and J genes are TRBV9 and TRBJ2-2; D call uncertain. This CDR3 has 15 amino acids. V gave up 0 bases and J gave up 12 bases, with 18 bases separating them. Germline values: CDR1 SGDLS, CDR2 YYNGEE. The CDR3 reads CASSVGSEQAPKLFF. CDR3 DNA sequence: TGTGCCAGCAGCGTAGGGTCGGAGCAGGCTCCCAAGCTGTTTTTT. Variable domain in full (rest from reference TRBV9 and TRBJ2-2): DSGVTQTPKHLITATGQRVTLRCSPRSGDLSVYWYQQSLDQGLQFLIQYYNGEERAKGNILERFSAQQFPDLHSELNLSSLELGDSALYFCASSVGSEQAPKLFFGEGSRLTVL.

V usage is TRBV30 and J usage is TRBJ2-3; no clear D gene. The CDR3 is 14 residues long. Trimming left V 4 bases short and J 4 bases short, with 15 bases between. The germline gives CDR1 GTSNPN, CDR2 SVGIG (reference sequence). The DNA for the CDR3 is TGTGCCTGGACTGACCGGGCCGAATCAGATACGCAGTATTTT. Amino acid sequence: CAWTDRAESDTQYF. Supplemented by reference TRBV30 and TRBJ2-3, the full variable domain reads SQTIHQWPATLVQPVGSPLSLECTVEGTSNPNLYWYRQAAGRGLQLLFYSVGIGQISSEVPQNLSASRPQDRQFILSSKKLLLSDSGFYLCAWTDRAESDTQYFGPGTRLTVL.

This clone occurred a few times. CDR3: CASSLRLTDTQYF. Written as DNA, the CDR3 is TGTGCCAGCAGCTTGAGGCTTACAGATACGCAGTATTTT. The chain couples TRBV5-6 to TRBJ2-3; D unresolved. From germline, CDR1 is SGHDT and CDR2 YYEEEE. CDR3 length: 13 amino acids. The V gene lost 1 base and the J gene lost 3 bases, with 6 bases spanning the gap.

The CDR3 nucleotides read TGTGCCAGCAGCTCGGCTAGCGGTCGCACAGATACGCAGTATTTT. Its translation is CASSSASGRTDTQYF. The J gene is TRBJ2-3, the V gene TRBV5-6; 7 nucleotides agree with TRBD2. The germline V gene encodes CDR1 SGHDT and CDR2 YYEEEE. The CDR3 covers 15 residues. The V segment lost 3 bases and the J segment 1 base; nucleotides outside the gene matches: 5.

The V gene is TRBV10-3, the J gene TRBJ2-1, with TRBD2 matching 7 bases. The CDR3 is made up of 16 amino acids. CDR1 and CDR2 from the germline V gene are ENHRY and SYGVKD. The V and J ends lost 3 bases and 2 bases, in that order; junction bases with no gene match: 7. CDR3 loop: CAISDTLAVTYNEQFF. CDR3 DNA: TGTGCCATCAGTGATACTCTAGCGGTTACCTACAATGAGCAGTTCTTC.

The CDR3 DNA reads as TGTGCCAGCAGCCCGTCGAACCTAGCGGGAGAAGAGACCCAGTACTTC. Amino acid sequence: CASSPSNLAGEETQYF. The V gene is TRBV9, the J gene TRBJ2-5; 10 bases are a match to TRBD2. The CDR3 runs 16 residues. V lost 4 bases to trimming and J lost 3 bases; unmatched junction nucleotides: 9. Germline lookup yields CDR1 SGDLS and CDR2 YYNGEE.

This clone was counted only a few times. The chain combines TRBV7-3 with TRBJ1-1, with TRBD1 matching 8 bases. CDR3 length: 13 amino acids. The germline gives CDR1 SGHTA, CDR2 FQGTGA. Losses at the gene ends were 5 bases for V and 6 bases for J; bases not matched to a gene: 5. The CDR3 region has the DNA TGTGCCAGCAGCGTACAGGGGGTTGCTGAAGCTTTCTTT. Translated: CASSVQGVAEAFF. Full variable domain (remainder filled in from reference TRBV7-3 and TRBJ1-1): GAGVSQTPSNKVTEKGKYVELRCDPISGHTALYWYRQSLGQGPEFLIYFQGTGAADDSGLPNDRFFAVRPEGSVSTLKIQRTERGDSAVYLCASSVQGVAEAFFGQGTRLTVV.

The V gene is TRBV9, the J gene TRBJ2-7; 8 nucleotides match TRBD2. Looked up from germline, CDR1 is SGDLS and CDR2 is YYNGEE. CDR3 length equals 15 residues. J gave up 4 bases and V 0 bases, and 6 bases lay outside the gene matches. The CDR3 sequence is CASSVGGSGEYEQYF. CDR3 coding DNA: TGTGCCAGCAGCGTAGGCGGTAGCGGGGAGTACGAGCAGTACTTC.

This clone was detected only a few times. This chain joins TRBV30 and TRBJ1-2; D gene uncertain. CDR3 size: 14 residues. Trimming took 0 bases from V and 1 from J, leaving 9 bases between them. Germline lookup yields CDR1 GTSNPN and CDR2 SVGIG (reference sequence). The DNA for the CDR3 is TGTGCCTGGAGTGTACGGGGAGTTAACTATGGCTACACCTTC. Its protein is CAWSVRGVNYGYTF.

This clone was counted only a few times. The V and J genes are TRBV4-2 and TRBJ2-2; D uncertain. The germline V gene encodes CDR1 LGHNA and CDR2 YNFKEQ. The CDR3 is 13 amino acids. V gave up 5 bases and J gave up 5 bases, with 9 bases separating them. CDR3 sequence reads: CASSLDPTGELFF. Written as DNA, the CDR3 is TGTGCCAGCAGCTTGGACCCGACCGGGGAGCTGTTTTTT.

This clone was seen only a few times. This chain joins TRBV6-5 and TRBJ2-5, with TRBD2 identical over 8 bases. The J segment lost 4 bases and the V segment lost 2 bases, leaving 6 bases of the junction unmatched. The CDR3 is made up of 15 amino acids. Looked up from germline, CDR1 is MNHEY and CDR2 is SVGAGI. The CDR3 loop reads CASSYQWAGGETQYF. The DNA of the CDR3 is TGTGCCAGCAGTTACCAATGGGCGGGAGGAGAGACCCAGTACTTC.

The sample holds a few counts of this clone. The rearrangement joins TRBV7-2 to TRBJ2-3; 14 nucleotides line up with TRBD2. The CDR3 spans 16 residues. V was clipped by 5 bases and J by 1 base; unmatched bases: 2. Germline assignment: CDR1 SGHTA and CDR2 FQGNSA. This CDR3 reads CASSVGLAGGTDTQYF. The CDR3 nucleotides read TGTGCCAGCAGCGTGGGACTAGCGGGGGGCACAGATACGCAGTATTTT.

This clone was found a few times. Other DNA variants within this sample encode the same CDR3. The CDR3 DNA reads TGTGCCAGCAGCCCTGGGACTAGCGGAGATACGCAGTATTTT. It is translated as CASSPGTSGDTQYF. The J gene is TRBJ2-3, the V gene TRBV7-2; 11 bases line up with TRBD2. The CDR3 sequence is 14 residues long. The V gene's germline CDR1 is SGHTA and CDR2 FQGNSA. Losses at the gene ends were 5 bases for V and 5 bases for J; bases not matched to a gene: 3.

This clone has just a few counts. V and J are TRBV7-9 and TRBJ1-5; the D is unclear. V was cut by 3 bases and J by 1 base, with 4 bases left in between. Germline-derived CDR1 and CDR2 are SEHNR and FQNEAQ (reference sequence). The CDR3 spans 13 residues. DNA of the CDR3: TGTGCCAGCAGCTTGAGGAGCAATCAGCCCCAGCATTTT. It encodes CASSLRSNQPQHF.

The chain joins TRBV7-2 to TRBJ1-2; the match to TRBD1 covers 9 bases. This CDR3 has 15 amino acids. Trimming cost V 1 base and J 4 bases; bases outside gene matches: 4. CDR1 and CDR2 (germline): SGHTA, FQGNSA. CDR3: CASSLGGQGSYGYTF. CDR3 nucleotides: TGTGCCAGCAGCTTAGGGGGACAGGGAAGCTATGGCTACACCTTC.

A few counts support this clone. The chain joins TRBV30 to TRBJ1-4, with D tentatively TRBD1 (5 bases). CDR1 is GTSNPN, CDR2 SVGIG, per germline (reference sequence). This CDR3 contains 15 residues. Trimming stripped 7 bases from V and 2 bases from J, with 17 bases between. The CDR3: CASSPGGTTNEKLFF. CDR3 DNA: TGTGCCTCCTCTCCCGGAGGGACGACTAATGAAAAACTGTTTTTT.

This clone was counted between two and nine times. The CDR3 DNA follows: TGCAGCGCCGGGGGGACAGGGGGATTACAAGAAAAACTGTTTTTT. Protein: CSAGGTGGLQEKLFF. The rearrangement joins TRBV29-1 to TRBJ1-4; 11 bases agree with TRBD1. Germline V CDR1 and CDR2: SQVTM, ANQGSEA. The CDR3 contains 15 residues. With V trimmed by 7 bases and J by 8 bases, 12 bases remained unmatched.